The source of this TCR beta chain is a study of blood T cell repertoires in COVID-19. The CDR3 is 13 amino acids. Trimming removed 0 bases at V and 4 bases at J, with 4 bases between. Germline CDR1 is SGDLS and CDR2 is YYNGEE. The assay was immunoSEQ multiplex PCR, and TCRdb's table has in-frame clones only and misses some. The table has more than 85,000 clones, more than 75% seen once. The sequenced material came from peripheral blood. This TCR derives from a man older than 75 with acute or convalescent COVID-19. The chain joins TRBV9 to TRBJ2-2, with D unclear. CDR3 coding DNA: TGTGCCAGCAGCGTAGTCGTCACCGGGGAGCTGTTTTTT. It encodes CASSVVVTGELFF. Using reference TRBV9 and TRBJ2-2 for the parts outside the CDR3, the full variable domain is DSGVTQTPKHLITATGQRVTLRCSPRSGDLSVYWYQQSLDQGLQFLIQYYNGEERAKGNILERFSAQQFPDLHSELNLSSLELGDSALYFCASSVVVTGELFFGEGSRLTVL.